This T cell receptor (beta chain) was profiled in a study of blood T cell repertoires in COVID-19. About the study: Italy, Spain and the United States were the sources of the convalescent and acute COVID-19 samples. T cells, B-cell-depleted T cells, or PBMCs supplied cDNA or gDNA.

CDR3 size: 15 residues. J gave up 5 bases and V 5 bases, and 11 bases lay outside the gene matches. Germline V gives CDR1 SGHVS, CDR2 FQNEAQ. Original methodology: For nucleated cells, counts were estimated from reference gene primer amplification. Assay used: immunoSEQ multiplex PCR; TCRdb lists only in-frame clones, some missing. Clone size and the V and J calls come from that table; the DNA yielded D and trimming. The sample records tens of thousands of clones, over 70% being singletons. This receptor was identified in a human donor in a cohort sampled during active COVID-19. The sample comprised peripheral blood. The J gene is TRBJ2-7, the V gene TRBV7-8; 8 nucleotides line up with TRBD2. The CDR3 DNA reads as TGTGCCAGCAGCCCTTTTGGAAGCGGGAGCAACGAGCAGTACTTC. Protein sequence: CASSPFGSGSNEQYF.